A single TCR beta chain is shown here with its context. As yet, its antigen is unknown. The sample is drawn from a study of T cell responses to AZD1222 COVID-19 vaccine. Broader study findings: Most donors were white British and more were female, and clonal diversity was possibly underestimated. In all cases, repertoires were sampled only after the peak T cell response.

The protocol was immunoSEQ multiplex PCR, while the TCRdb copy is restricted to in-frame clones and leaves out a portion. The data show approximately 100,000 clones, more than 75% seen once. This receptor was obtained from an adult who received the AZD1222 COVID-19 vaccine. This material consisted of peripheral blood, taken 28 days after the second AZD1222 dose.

Here the CDR3 reads CASSSTGGYSYNEQFF. CDR3 nucleotides: TGTGCCAGCAGCTCAACAGGGGGCTACTCCTACAATGAGCAGTTCTTC. This chain links TRBV7-9 with TRBJ2-1, with TRBD1 matching 9 bases. Germline V gives CDR1 SEHNR, CDR2 FQNEAQ (reference sequence). V was pared by 4 bases and J by 0 bases, with 4 bases of the junction left unmatched. This CDR3 is 16 amino acids long.